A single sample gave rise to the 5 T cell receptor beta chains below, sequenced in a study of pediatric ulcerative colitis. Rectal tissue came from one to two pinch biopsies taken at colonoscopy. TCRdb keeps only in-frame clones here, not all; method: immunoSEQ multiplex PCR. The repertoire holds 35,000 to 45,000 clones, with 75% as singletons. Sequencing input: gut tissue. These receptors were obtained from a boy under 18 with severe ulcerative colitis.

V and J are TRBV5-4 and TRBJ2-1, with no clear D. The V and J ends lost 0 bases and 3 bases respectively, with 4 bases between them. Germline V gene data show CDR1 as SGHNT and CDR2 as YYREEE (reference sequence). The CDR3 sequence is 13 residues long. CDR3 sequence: CASSLDSYNEQFF. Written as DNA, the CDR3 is TGTGCCAGCAGCTTGGACAGCTACAATGAGCAGTTCTTC.

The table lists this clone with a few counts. CDR3 sequence (DNA): TGTGCCAGCAGTTCGACAGGCATTTGGAATTCACCCCTCCACTTT. Translated: CASSSTGIWNSPLHF. The chain couples TRBV6-5 to TRBJ1-6; possibly TRBD1 for D (6 bases). The CDR3 spans 15 residues. Germline-derived CDR1 and CDR2 are MNHEY and SVGAGI. The V end lost 4 bases, the J end lost 7 bases, and 14 bases lay between the germline ends.

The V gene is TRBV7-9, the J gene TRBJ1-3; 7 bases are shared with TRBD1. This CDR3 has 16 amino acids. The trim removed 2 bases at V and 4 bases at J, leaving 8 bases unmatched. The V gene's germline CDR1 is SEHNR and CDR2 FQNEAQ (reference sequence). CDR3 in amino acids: CASSLLGQTSGNTIYF. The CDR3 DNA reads TGTGCCAGCAGCTTATTGGGACAGACATCAGGAAACACCATATATTTT.

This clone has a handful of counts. For the CDR3, the DNA is TGTGCCAGCAGCCAAGACGACGCGGCATCCCCTTCTGGAAACACCATATATTTT. Translation gives CASSQDDAASPSGNTIYF. The genes are TRBV4-2 and TRBJ1-3, with D uncertain. The V gene lost 0 bases and the J gene lost 1 base, with 16 bases spanning the gap. This CDR3 has 18 residues. CDR1 and CDR2 from the germline V gene are LGHNA and YNFKEQ.

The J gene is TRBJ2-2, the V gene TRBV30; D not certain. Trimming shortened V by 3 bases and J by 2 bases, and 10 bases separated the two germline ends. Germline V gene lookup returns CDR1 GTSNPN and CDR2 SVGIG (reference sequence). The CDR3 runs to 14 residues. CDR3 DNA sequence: TGTGCCTGGAGGAAGAGTCCTAACACCGGGGAGCTGTTTTTT. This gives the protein CAWRKSPNTGELFF.